The 20 T cell receptor beta chains reported below all come from one sample, sequenced in a study of blood T cell repertoires in COVID-19. Repertoires were generated with immunoSEQ multiplex PCR, while TCRdb's copy carries only in-frame clones and drops some. The data hold 60,000 to 70,000 clones, with approximately 80% observed a single time. Sequencing was performed on peripheral blood. These receptor sequences come from a man aged 55 to 70 with acute or convalescent COVID-19.

This chain uses TRBV3-1 (or the pseudogene TRBV3-2) with TRBJ1-1; 10 nucleotides match TRBD1. The CDR3 is 19 amino acids. V dropped 0 bases and J dropped 6; count of bases not matched to a gene: 16. Germline CDR1 LGHDT, CDR2 YNNKEL (reference sequence). The CDR3: CASSQEDRGQGRGKSEAFF. The CDR3, as DNA: TGTGCCAGCAGCCAAGAAGACCGGGGACAGGGGCGAGGAAAGTCTGAAGCTTTCTTT.

This rearrangement joins TRBV9 to TRBJ1-3; D remains ambiguous. V gave up 0 bases and J gave up 0 bases, with 7 bases separating them. CDR3 length: 15 residues. CDR1 is SGDLS, CDR2 YYNGEE, per germline. The CDR3 DNA reads as TGTGCCAGCAGCGTAGGCGGAAACTCTGGAAACACCATATATTTT. As protein: CASSVGGNSGNTIYF. The variable domain in full, completed from reference TRBV9 and TRBJ1-3, reads DSGVTQTPKHLITATGQRVTLRCSPRSGDLSVYWYQQSLDQGLQFLIQYYNGEERAKGNILERFSAQQFPDLHSELNLSSLELGDSALYFCASSVGGNSGNTIYFGEGSWLTVV.

This chain links TRBV7-2 with TRBJ1-4; D is perhaps TRBD1 (6 bases). Germline CDR1 is SGHTA and CDR2 is FQGNSA. Trimming shortened V by 5 bases and J by 3 bases, and 13 bases separated the two germline ends. The CDR3 totals 15 residues. The CDR3 DNA follows: TGTGCCAGCAGCCCCCAGGGGACCTCTAATGAAAAACTGTTTTTT. Translated, it gives CASSPQGTSNEKLFF.

This clone was picked up a small number of times. The chain carries TRBV6-5 and TRBJ1-5, with 7 bases identical to TRBD1. This CDR3 has 13 residues. Looked up from germline, CDR1 is MNHEY and CDR2 is SVGAGI. With 9 bases clipped from V and 5 bases from J, the junction kept 7 bases outside the gene matches. CDR3 protein: CASVRDSYQPQHF. CDR3 sequence (DNA): TGTGCCAGTGTCCGGGACAGCTATCAGCCCCAGCATTTT.

The table lists this clone with a count of one. The V call is TRBV11-2, the J call TRBJ1-4; 9 bases are shared with TRBD1. The trim removed 6 bases at V and 7 bases at J, leaving 9 bases unmatched. The CDR3 sequence is 15 residues long. The V gene's germline CDR1 is SGHAT and CDR2 FQNNGV. CDR3 nucleotide sequence: TGTGCCAGCAGGCGGACAGGGGAGAGAGCTGAAAAACTGTTTTTT. It translates to CASRRTGERAEKLFF.

V gene TRBV9 combines with J gene TRBJ2-3, with D possibly being TRBD1 (5 bases). Trimming stripped 0 bases from V and 0 bases from J, with 5 bases between. This CDR3 is built from 14 residues. The V gene's germline CDR1 is SGDLS and CDR2 YYNGEE. As DNA, the CDR3 is TGTGCCAGCAGCGTAGGACAGAGCACAGATACGCAGTATTTT. It codes for CASSVGQSTDTQYF. Full variable domain (rest looked up from reference TRBV9 and TRBJ2-3): DSGVTQTPKHLITATGQRVTLRCSPRSGDLSVYWYQQSLDQGLQFLIQYYNGEERAKGNILERFSAQQFPDLHSELNLSSLELGDSALYFCASSVGQSTDTQYFGPGTRLTVL.

The rearrangement uses TRBV30 and TRBJ2-3; no clear D gene. The CDR3 runs to 12 residues. The germline V gene has CDR1 GTSNPN and CDR2 SVGIG (reference sequence). Trimming removed 0 bases at V and 9 bases at J, with 10 bases between. The CDR3 nucleotides read TGTGCCTGGAGTGTAGGAGAAAGGACGCAGTATTTT. This sequence encodes CAWSVGERTQYF.

The V gene is TRBV5-1, the J gene TRBJ1-1, with 10 bases identical to TRBD1. CDR3 size: 16 residues. In germline, CDR1 is SGHRS, CDR2 YFSETQ. With 4 bases clipped from V and 0 bases from J, the junction kept 6 bases outside the gene matches. Written as DNA, the CDR3 is TGCGCCAGCAGCATGGGACAGGGGAAACTGAACACTGAAGCTTTCTTT. This sequence encodes CASSMGQGKLNTEAFF.

The CDR3 nucleotides are TGTGCCAGCAGCCCACAGGGGACAGGGGGAGGCTACACCTTC. Its protein is CASSPQGTGGGYTF. V is TRBV5-4 and J is TRBJ1-2, with 11 bases aligning to TRBD1. V gave up 4 bases and J gave up 8 bases; unmatched junction bases: 7. Germline V CDR1 and CDR2: SGHNT, YYREEE (reference sequence). The CDR3 spans 14 residues. The whole variable domain, filled in from reference TRBV5-4 and TRBJ1-2, reads ETGVTQSPTHLIKTRGQQVTLRCSSQSGHNTVSWYQQALGQGPQFIFQYYREEENGRGNFPPRFSGLQFPNYSSELNVNALELDDSALYLCASSPQGTGGGYTFGSGTRLTVV.

The gene calls are TRBV12-3 or TRBV12-4 and TRBJ1-5; possibly TRBD1 for D (6 bases). This CDR3 spans 12 amino acids. The V and J ends lost 6 bases and 7 bases respectively, with 10 bases between them. The CDR3 reads CASRQGLQPQHF. The DNA of the CDR3 is TGTGCCAGCAGACAGGGATTACAGCCCCAGCATTTT.

The chain carries TRBV3-1 (or the pseudogene TRBV3-2) and TRBJ2-7; 9 nucleotides match TRBD1. CDR1 and CDR2 (germline): LGHDT, YNNKEL (reference sequence). This CDR3 contains 18 residues. The junction had 12 bases not matched to a gene; V was cut back by 2 bases and J by 1 base. The CDR3 bases are TGTGCCAGCAGCCAATCCATCGAGGACAGGGGTAAGTCCTACGAGCAGTACGTC. Amino acids: CASSQSIEDRGKSYEQYV.

The chain recombines TRBV4-2 with TRBJ2-3; 12 bases map to TRBD2. The V gene end was trimmed by 0 bases and the J gene end by 5 bases; junction bases not matched to a gene: 6. The germline CDR1 and CDR2 sequences are LGHNA and YNFKEQ. This CDR3 has 17 residues. The CDR3 sequence is CASSQDLAGGLKDTQYF. DNA of the CDR3: TGTGCCAGCAGCCAAGATCTAGCGGGGGGGCTAAAAGATACGCAGTATTTT.

This chain joins TRBV6-2 or TRBV6-3 and TRBJ1-5; a weak D match, TRBD1 (5 bases). This CDR3 has 15 residues. V dropped 4 bases and J dropped 7 bases, with 17 bases sitting between them. Germline V gene lookup returns CDR1 MNHEY and CDR2 SVGEGT. CDR3 region: CASSLTGGQTQPQHF. The CDR3 DNA sequence: TGTGCCAGCAGTTTAACCGGGGGTCAAACGCAGCCCCAGCATTTT.

V gene TRBV7-2 combines with J gene TRBJ1-6; D may be TRBD1 (5 bases). Trimming took off 6 bases at V and 1 base at J, with 16 bases between the two ends. The CDR3 extends over 17 amino acids. Germline CDR1 is SGHTA and CDR2 is FQGNSA. The CDR3 loop reads CASSQYGGSSYNSPLHF. In DNA, the CDR3 is TGTGCCAGCAGTCAGTACGGGGGATCTTCCTATAATTCACCCCTCCACTTT. Full variable domain (rest looked up from reference TRBV7-2 and TRBJ1-6): GAGVSQSPSNKVTEKGKDVELRCDPISGHTALYWYRQSLGQGLEFLIYFQGNSAPDKSGLPSDRFSAERTGGSVSTLTIQRTQQEDSAVYLCASSQYGGSSYNSPLHFGNGTRLTVT.

This clone is categorized as medium-sized. The V gene is TRBV7-9, the J gene TRBJ1-1; TRBD1 matches 7 bases. V shed 3 bases and J 3 bases; nucleotides not matched to a gene: 4. The CDR3 has 14 residues. From germline, CDR1 is SEHNR and CDR2 FQNEAQ (reference sequence). DNA of the CDR3: TGTGCCAGCAGCTTTACCACAGGGGACACTGAAGCTTTCTTT. Translating it yields CASSFTTGDTEAFF.

The chain is built from TRBV19 and TRBJ2-7, with a tentative D call TRBD2 (5 bases). The CDR3 loop spans 14 amino acids. Germline CDR1 LNHDA, CDR2 SQIVND (reference sequence). Trimming took off 1 base at V and 9 bases at J, with 16 bases between the two ends. DNA for the CDR3: TGTGCCAGTAGTATAGCATACGAGGGCCGGAGGCAGTACTTC. This translates into CASSIAYEGRRQYF.

This chain uses TRBV27 with TRBJ1-6; 10 nucleotides match TRBD1. The CDR3 runs to 15 residues. V shed 5 bases and J 7 bases; nucleotides not matched to a gene: 5. From germline, CDR1 is MNHEY and CDR2 SMNVEV (reference sequence). The CDR3 DNA is TGTGCCAGCAGTATCACGACAGGGGGCAATTCACCCCTCCACTTT. This sequence encodes CASSITTGGNSPLHF.

V usage is TRBV5-1 and J usage is TRBJ1-2; 9 bases align to TRBD1. Germline V gene lookup returns CDR1 SGHRS and CDR2 YFSETQ. The length of the CDR3 is 14 residues. The ends lost 4 bases at V and 6 bases at J; junction bases unmatched: 7. In nucleotides, the CDR3 is TGCGCCAGCAGCATCGGACAGGGGACGAATGGCTACACCTTC. Translation gives CASSIGQGTNGYTF.

This rearrangement joins TRBV12-5 to TRBJ2-7; D perhaps matches TRBD2 (6 bases). Trimming cost V 6 bases and J 3 bases, with 9 bases left between them. The germline V gene encodes CDR1 LGHNT and CDR2 FRNRAP. The CDR3 runs 12 residues. The CDR3 bases are TGTGCTAGTGGGGGGGGTATCTACGAGCAGTACTTC. This translates into CASGGGIYEQYF.

This chain links TRBV19 with TRBJ1-2, with 8 bases matching TRBD1. Germline trimming cut 3 bases from V and 8 bases from J; bases unmatched to any gene: 2. This CDR3 is built from 12 residues. Germline CDR1 and CDR2: LNHDA and SQIVND (reference sequence). The CDR3 here is CASSIDRGGYTF. The CDR3 DNA reads as TGTGCCAGTAGTATTGACAGGGGCGGCTACACCTTC.